The next 3 T cell receptor beta chains were all read from a single sample in a study of shared clonotypes between healthy human individuals. Measured with immunoSEQ multiplex PCR; TCRdb has only the in-frame clones, and not every one. The table shows approximately 1.5 million clones, with around 98.5% occurring only once. The sequencing sample was made of naive CD4+ T cells sorted from blood. Subset here: CD45RA+ positively selected. The receptors were sampled from a man aged 25-45 years in good health.

This chain uses TRBV7-2 with TRBJ2-5, with 12 bases aligning to TRBD2. CDR3 length: 15 residues. Looked up from germline, CDR1 is SGHTA and CDR2 is FQGNSA. V gave up 0 bases and J gave up 4 bases; unmatched junction bases: 0. CDR3 amino acids: CASSLALAGGETQYF. As DNA, the CDR3 is TGTGCCAGCAGCTTAGCACTAGCGGGAGGAGAGACCCAGTACTTC.

The CDR3 spells CASTPIGTSTDTQYF. In DNA, the CDR3 is TGTGCCAGCACCCCGATTGGGACTAGCACAGATACGCAGTATTTT. The chain couples TRBV2 to TRBJ2-3; possible D gene TRBD2, 6 bases. V lost 7 bases and J lost 0, with 14 bases in between. The germline V gene has CDR1 SNHLY and CDR2 FYNNEI. The CDR3 loop spans 15 amino acids.

The rearrangement uses TRBV28 and TRBJ1-2; possible D gene TRBD1, 6 bases. CDR1 and CDR2 (germline): MDHEN, SYDVKM. The CDR3 is 14 amino acids. Trimming took off 5 bases at V and 3 bases at J, with 13 bases between the two ends. The CDR3, as DNA: TGTGCCAGCAGTCCGCCGACAGGACACTATGGCTACACCTTC. Translation: CASSPPTGHYGYTF.